The entry below gives a single TCR beta chain sequence along with its context. Its antigen is currently unknown. The data originate from a study of human T cells and chemical hapten exposure. General observations from the study: Expanded TCRs grouped into significantly more large CDR3 similarity clusters than controls produced. Donors in the study had alopecia, meaning their immune response may differ from healthy people's.

Individual cDNA molecules in this library carried unique molecular identifiers. Via MiXCR, TCRdb re-called the RACE reads, giving one row per CDR3 protein. The top ten hold 2.5% of the sample, which has roughly 200,000 distinct CDR3 sequences, around 23% seen once. Time point in this sample: patch test 3, about 24 weeks after DPC sensitization. Regarding treatment: therapeutic diphenylcyclopropenone sensitization with weekly scalp DPC. Donors, patients with alopecia ranging from 18 to 70 years old and judged suitable for DPC, provided samples. The CDR3 extends over 14 amino acids. V lost 6 bases and J lost 5, with 13 bases in between. The germline V gene encodes CDR1 KGHDR and CDR2 SFDVKD.

The sequencing used whole blood, collected in connection with sensitization to the hapten diphenylcyclopropenone (DPC). V gene TRBV24-1 combines with J gene TRBJ2-1, with D perhaps matching TRBD2 (6 bases). This sequence was found in a woman aged 40 to 50 with alopecia areata. Some clones in this sample may be carry-over from other donors' samples. The CDR3 sequence: CATSLTGVDNEQFF. The CDR3 nucleotides read TGTGCCACCAGTCTAACGGGAGTCGACAATGAGCAGTTCTTC.